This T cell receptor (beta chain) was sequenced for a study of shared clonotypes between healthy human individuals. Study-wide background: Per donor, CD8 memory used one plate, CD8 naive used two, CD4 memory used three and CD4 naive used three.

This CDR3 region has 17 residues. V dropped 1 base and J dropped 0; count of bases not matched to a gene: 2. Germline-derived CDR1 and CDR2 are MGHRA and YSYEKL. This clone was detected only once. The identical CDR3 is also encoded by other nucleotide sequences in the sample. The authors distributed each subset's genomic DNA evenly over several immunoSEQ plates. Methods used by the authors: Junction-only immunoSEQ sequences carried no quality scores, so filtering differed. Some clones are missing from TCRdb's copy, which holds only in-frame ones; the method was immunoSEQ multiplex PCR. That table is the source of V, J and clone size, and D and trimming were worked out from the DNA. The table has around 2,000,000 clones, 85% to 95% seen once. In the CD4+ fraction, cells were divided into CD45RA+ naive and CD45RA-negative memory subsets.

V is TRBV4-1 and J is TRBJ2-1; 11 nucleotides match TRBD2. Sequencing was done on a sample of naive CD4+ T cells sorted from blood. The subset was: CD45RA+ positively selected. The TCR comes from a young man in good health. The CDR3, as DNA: TGCGCCAGCAGCCAAGGACTAGCGGGGTCCTCCTACAATGAGCAGTTCTTC. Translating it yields CASSQGLAGSSYNEQFF.